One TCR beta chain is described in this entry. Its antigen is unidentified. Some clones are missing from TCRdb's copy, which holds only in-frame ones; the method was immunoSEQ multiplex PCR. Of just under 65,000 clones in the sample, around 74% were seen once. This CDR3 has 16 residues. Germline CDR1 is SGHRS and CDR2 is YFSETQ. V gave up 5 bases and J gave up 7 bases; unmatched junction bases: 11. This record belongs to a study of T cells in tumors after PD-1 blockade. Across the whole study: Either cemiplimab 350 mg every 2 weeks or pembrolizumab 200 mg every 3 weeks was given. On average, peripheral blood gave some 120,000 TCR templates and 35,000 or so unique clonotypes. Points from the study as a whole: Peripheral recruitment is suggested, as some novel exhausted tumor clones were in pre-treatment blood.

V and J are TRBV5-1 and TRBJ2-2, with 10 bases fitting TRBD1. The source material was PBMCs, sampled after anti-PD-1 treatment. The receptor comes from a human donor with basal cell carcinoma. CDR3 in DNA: TGCGCCAGCAGGCGTGAGGACAGGGGGTTCGTCGGGGAGCTGTTTTTT. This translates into CASRREDRGFVGELFF.